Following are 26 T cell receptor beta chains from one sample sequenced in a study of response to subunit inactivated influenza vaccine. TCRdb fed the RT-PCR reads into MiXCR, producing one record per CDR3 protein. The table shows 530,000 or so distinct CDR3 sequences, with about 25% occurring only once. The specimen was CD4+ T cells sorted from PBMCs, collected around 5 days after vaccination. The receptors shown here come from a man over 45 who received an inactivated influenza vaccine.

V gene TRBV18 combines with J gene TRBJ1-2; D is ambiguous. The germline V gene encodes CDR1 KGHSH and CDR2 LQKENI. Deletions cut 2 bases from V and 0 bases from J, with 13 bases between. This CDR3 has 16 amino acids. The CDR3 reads CASSPVGGLANYGYTF. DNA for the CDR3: TGTGCCAGCTCACCAGTTGGAGGATTAGCTAACTATGGCTACACCTTC.

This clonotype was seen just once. The CDR3 DNA is TGTGCCACCAGTGATCCATTGCCCGGGACAGGGAGAAAGACCCAGTACTTC. Its translation is CATSDPLPGTGRKTQYF. This chain connects TRBV24-1 to TRBJ2-5; 9 bases are a match to TRBD1. The germline V gene encodes CDR1 KGHDR and CDR2 SFDVKD. V shed 3 bases and J 6 bases; nucleotides not matched to a gene: 13. This CDR3 comprises 17 residues.

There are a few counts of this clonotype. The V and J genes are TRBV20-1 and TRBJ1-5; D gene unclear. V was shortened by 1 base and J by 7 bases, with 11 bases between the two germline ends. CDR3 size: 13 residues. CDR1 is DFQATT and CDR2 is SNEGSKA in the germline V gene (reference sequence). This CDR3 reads CSARAGREQPQHF. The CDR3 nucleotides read TGCAGTGCTAGAGCAGGCCGAGAACAGCCCCAGCATTTT.

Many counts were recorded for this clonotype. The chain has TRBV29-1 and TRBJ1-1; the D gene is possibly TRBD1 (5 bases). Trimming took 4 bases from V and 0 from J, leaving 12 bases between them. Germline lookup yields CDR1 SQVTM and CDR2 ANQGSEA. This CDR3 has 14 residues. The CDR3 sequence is CSVVQDNVNTEAFF. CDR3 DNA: TGCAGCGTTGTCCAGGACAATGTGAACACTGAAGCTTTCTTT.

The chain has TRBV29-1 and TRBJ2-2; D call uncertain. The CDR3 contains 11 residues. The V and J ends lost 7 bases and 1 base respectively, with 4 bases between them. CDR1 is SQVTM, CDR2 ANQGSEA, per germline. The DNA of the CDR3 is TGCAGCGCCCGGAACACCGGGGAGCTGTTTTTT. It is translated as CSARNTGELFF.

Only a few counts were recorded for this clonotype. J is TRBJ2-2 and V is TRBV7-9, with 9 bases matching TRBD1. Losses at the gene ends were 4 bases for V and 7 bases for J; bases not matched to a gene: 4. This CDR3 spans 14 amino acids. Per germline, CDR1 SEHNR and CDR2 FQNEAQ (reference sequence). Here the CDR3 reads CASSSTGGGGELFF. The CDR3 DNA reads TGTGCCAGCAGCTCTACAGGGGGCGGCGGGGAGCTGTTTTTT.

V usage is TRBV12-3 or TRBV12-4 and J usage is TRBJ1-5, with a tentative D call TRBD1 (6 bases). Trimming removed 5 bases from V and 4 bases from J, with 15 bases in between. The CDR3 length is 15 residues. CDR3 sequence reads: CASSPAGTMNQPQHF. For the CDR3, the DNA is TGTGCCAGCAGTCCGGCCGGGACAATGAATCAGCCCCAGCATTTT.

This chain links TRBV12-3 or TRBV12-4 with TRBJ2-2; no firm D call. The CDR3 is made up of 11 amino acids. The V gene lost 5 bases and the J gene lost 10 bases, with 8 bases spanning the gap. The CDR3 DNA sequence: TGTGCCAGCAGTCGCGGTTCGGAGCTGTTTTTT. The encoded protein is CASSRGSELFF.

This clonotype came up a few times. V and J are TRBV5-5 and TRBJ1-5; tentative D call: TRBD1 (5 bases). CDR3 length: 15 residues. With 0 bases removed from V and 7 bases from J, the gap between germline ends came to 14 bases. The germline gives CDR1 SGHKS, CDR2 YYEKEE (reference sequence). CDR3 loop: CASSLVGGASQPQHF. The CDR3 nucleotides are TGTGCCAGCAGCTTGGTGGGTGGGGCCTCGCAGCCCCAGCATTTT.

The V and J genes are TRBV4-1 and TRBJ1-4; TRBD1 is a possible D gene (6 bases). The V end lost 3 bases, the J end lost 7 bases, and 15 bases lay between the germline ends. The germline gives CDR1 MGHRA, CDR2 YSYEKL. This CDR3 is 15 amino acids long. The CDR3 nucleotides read TGCGCCAGCAGCCAGGTCGGGAGGGGGTTTGAAAAACTGTTTTTT. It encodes CASSQVGRGFEKLFF.

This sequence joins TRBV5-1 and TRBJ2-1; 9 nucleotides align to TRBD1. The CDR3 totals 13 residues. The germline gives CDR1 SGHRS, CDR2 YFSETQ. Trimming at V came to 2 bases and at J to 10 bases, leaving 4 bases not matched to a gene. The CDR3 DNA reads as TGCGCCAGCAGCTTACAGGGGGCGGGGGAGCAGTTCTTC. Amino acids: CASSLQGAGEQFF.

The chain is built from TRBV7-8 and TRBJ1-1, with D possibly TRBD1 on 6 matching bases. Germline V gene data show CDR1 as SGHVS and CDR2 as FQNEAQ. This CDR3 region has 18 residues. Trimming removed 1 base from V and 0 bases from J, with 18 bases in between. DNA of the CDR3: TGTGCCAGCAGCTTAGTGTCCGGGCAGGGGACGATGAACACTGAAGCTTTCTTT. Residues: CASSLVSGQGTMNTEAFF.

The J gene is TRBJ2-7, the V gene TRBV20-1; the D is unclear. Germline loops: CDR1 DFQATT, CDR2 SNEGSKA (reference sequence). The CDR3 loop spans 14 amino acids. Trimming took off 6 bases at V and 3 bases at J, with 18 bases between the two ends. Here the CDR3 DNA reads TGCAGTGCCATAAGAGTCCCGATAAGCTACGAGCAGTACTTC. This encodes CSAIRVPISYEQYF.

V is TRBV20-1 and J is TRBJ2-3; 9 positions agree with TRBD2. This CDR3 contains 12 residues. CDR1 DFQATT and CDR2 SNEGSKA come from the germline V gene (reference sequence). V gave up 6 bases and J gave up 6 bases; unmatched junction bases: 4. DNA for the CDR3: TGCAGTGCCCGGACTAGCGTCGATACGCAGTATTTT. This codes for CSARTSVDTQYF.

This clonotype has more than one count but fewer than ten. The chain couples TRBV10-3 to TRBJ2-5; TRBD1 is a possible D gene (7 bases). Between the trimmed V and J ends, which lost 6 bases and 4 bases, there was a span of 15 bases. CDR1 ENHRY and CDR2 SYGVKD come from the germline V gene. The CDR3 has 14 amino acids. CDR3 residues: CAISGQGGGETQYF. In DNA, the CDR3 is TGTGCCATCAGCGGTCAGGGGGGTGGAGAGACCCAGTACTTC.

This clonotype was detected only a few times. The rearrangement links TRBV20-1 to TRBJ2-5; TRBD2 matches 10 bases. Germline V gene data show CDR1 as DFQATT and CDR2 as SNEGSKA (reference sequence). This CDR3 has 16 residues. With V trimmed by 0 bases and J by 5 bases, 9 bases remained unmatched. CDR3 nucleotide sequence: TGCAGTGCTAGAGATCTCCTAGCGGGAGCGTCGGAGACCCAGTACTTC. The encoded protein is CSARDLLAGASETQYF.

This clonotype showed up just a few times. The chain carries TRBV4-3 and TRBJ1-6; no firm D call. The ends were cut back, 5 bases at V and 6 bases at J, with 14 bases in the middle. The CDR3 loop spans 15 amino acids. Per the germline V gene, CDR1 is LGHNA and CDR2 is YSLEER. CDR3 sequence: CASSLGNQLNSPLHF. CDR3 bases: TGCGCCAGCAGCTTGGGTAACCAGCTTAATTCACCCCTCCACTTT.

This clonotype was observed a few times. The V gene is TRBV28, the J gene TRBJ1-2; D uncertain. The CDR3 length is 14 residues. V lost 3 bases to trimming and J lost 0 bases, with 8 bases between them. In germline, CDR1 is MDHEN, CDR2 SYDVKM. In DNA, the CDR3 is TGTGCCAGCAGTTTGTTAGCTGCTAACTATGGCTACACCTTC. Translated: CASSLLAANYGYTF.

The CDR3 loop reads CASSRRISAYYGYTF. The CDR3 nucleotides read TGTGCCAGCAGTCGTCGCATTTCGGCCTACTATGGCTACACCTTC. The V gene is TRBV12-3 or TRBV12-4, the J gene TRBJ1-2; D remains unclear. The CDR3 spans 15 residues. Deletions cut 5 bases from V and 3 bases from J, with 16 bases between.

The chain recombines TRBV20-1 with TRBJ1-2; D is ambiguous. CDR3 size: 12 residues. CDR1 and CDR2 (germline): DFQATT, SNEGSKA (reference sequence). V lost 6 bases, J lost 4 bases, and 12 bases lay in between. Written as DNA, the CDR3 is TGCAGTGCAGCGACGGTCGGCTATGGCTACACCTTC. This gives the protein CSAATVGYGYTF.

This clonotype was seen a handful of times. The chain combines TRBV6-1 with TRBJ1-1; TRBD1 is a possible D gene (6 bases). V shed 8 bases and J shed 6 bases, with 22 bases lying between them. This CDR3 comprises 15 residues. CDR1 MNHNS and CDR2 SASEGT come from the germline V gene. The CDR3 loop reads CASRRGAQGESEAFF. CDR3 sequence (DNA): TGTGCCAGCCGAAGGGGGGCACAGGGTGAGTCTGAAGCTTTCTTT.

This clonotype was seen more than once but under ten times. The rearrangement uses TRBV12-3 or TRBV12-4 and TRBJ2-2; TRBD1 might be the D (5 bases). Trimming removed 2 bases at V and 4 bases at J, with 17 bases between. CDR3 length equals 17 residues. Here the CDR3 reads CASSLPTVPTSTGELFF. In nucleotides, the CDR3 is TGTGCCAGCAGTTTACCGACAGTTCCCACCTCCACCGGGGAGCTGTTTTTT.

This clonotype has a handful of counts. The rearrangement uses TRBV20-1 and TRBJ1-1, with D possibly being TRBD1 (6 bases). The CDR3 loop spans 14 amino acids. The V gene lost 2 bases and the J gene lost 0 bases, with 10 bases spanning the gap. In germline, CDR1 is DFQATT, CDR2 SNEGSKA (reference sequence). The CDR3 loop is CSARKQGLNTEAFF. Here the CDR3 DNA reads TGCAGTGCTAGAAAGCAGGGGCTGAACACTGAAGCTTTCTTT.

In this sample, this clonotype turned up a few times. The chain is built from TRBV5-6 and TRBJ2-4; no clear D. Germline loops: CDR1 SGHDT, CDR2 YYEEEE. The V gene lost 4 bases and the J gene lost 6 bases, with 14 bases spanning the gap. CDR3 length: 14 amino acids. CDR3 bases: TGTGCCAGCAGCCCGCCCGGAACCCTAAACATTCAGTACTTC. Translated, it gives CASSPPGTLNIQYF.

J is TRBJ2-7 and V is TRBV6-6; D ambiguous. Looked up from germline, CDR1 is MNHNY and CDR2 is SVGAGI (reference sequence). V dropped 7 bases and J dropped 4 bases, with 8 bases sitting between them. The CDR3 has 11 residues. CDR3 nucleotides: TGTGCCAGCACTGTCCGTTACGAGCAGTACTTC. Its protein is CASTVRYEQYF.

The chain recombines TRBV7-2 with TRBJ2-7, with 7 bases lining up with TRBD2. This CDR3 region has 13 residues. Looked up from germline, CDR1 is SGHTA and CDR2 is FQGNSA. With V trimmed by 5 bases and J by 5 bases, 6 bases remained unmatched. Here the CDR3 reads CASSSGARHEQYF. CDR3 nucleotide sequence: TGTGCCAGCAGCAGCGGGGCCAGGCACGAGCAGTACTTC.